The clone carrying this TCR beta chain appeared once. The data were obtained in a study of cytomegalovirus exposure and HLA in healthy donors. Per germline, CDR1 LNHDA and CDR2 SQIVND (reference sequence). CDR3 size: 15 residues. V shed 3 bases, J shed 2 bases, and the junction held 4 bases outside the gene matches. A multiplex PCR was run with 60 Vbeta primers and 13 Jbeta primers. Here immunoSEQ multiplex PCR was the method, and the copy in TCRdb shows in-frame clones only, minus some. Here the sample spans about 160,000 clones, roughly 79% being singletons. The J gene is TRBJ2-3, the V gene TRBV19; 8 bases match TRBD2. The TCR was taken from a woman in her 50s in good health and CMV-seronegative. The source material was PBMCs. CDR3 bases: TGTGCCAGTAGTATTATGCGGGGGGCCACAGATACGCAGTATTTT. Its translation is CASSIMRGATDTQYF.